This T cell receptor beta chain appears in the sequencing data of a study of blood T cell repertoires in COVID-19. Looking at the study overall: Acute-phase and convalescent COVID-19 samples originated in the United States, Italy and Spain.

TCRdb keeps only in-frame clones here, not all; method: immunoSEQ multiplex PCR. The data contain 250,000 to 400,000 clones, around 84% of them singletons. The source of this sequence is a woman under 40 who had been exposed to COVID-19. The material sequenced was PBMCs or T cells enriched from blood (not recorded which).

CDR3 region: CASSAGGGEQGHTDTQYF. The CDR3 bases are TGTGCCAGCAGCGCAGGAGGGGGAGAACAGGGGCACACAGATACGCAGTATTTT. V usage is TRBV21-1 and J usage is TRBJ2-3; TRBD1, the D gene given by the table, was not confirmed from the DNA. TRBV21-1 is listed as a pseudogene. The CDR3 is made up of 18 amino acids.